The 8 T cell receptor beta chains presented below share a single source sample, sequenced in a study of cytomegalovirus exposure and HLA in healthy donors (dated by TCRdb to about 2017). The library was obtained by the immunoSEQ multiplex PCR assay. TCRdb limited this immuneACCESS table to in-frame rearrangements with V and J called. A share of clones is missing; checked studies link under half to unresolved V genes, and the rest is unexplained. The sample table shows over 90,000 clones, and over 85% are seen once. 0.89% of the sample is taken by the ten largest. What was sequenced was PBMCs. All receptors derive from a woman between 18 and 29 years old in good health and CMV-seronegative.

The CDR3 nucleotides are TGTGCCAGCAGTTTAGCTGGGACAGCCTACGAGCAGTACTTC. It codes for CASSLAGTAYEQYF. The chain links TRBV28 to TRBJ2-7; the match to TRBD1 covers 7 bases. CDR3 length: 14 amino acids. J gave up 2 bases and V 2 bases, and 3 bases lay outside the gene matches. The germline V gene encodes CDR1 MDHEN and CDR2 SYDVKM.

This chain links TRBV7-2 with TRBJ2-4, with D tentatively TRBD2 (6 bases). Germline lookup yields CDR1 SGHTA and CDR2 FQGNSA. The CDR3 loop spans 11 amino acids. The V and J ends lost 5 bases and 10 bases respectively, with 9 bases between them. The CDR3 reads CASSPAGIQYF. The CDR3 coding sequence is TGTGCCAGCAGCCCGGCGGGGATTCAGTACTTC.

V gene TRBV15 combines with J gene TRBJ1-1; D gene ambiguous. The ends were cut back, 0 bases at V and 5 bases at J, with 13 bases in the middle. CDR3 length: 15 residues. Per the germline V gene, CDR1 is LNHNV and CDR2 is YYDKDF (reference sequence). The CDR3 sequence: CATSRDSGFWTEAFF. The CDR3 bases are TGTGCCACCAGCAGAGATTCAGGATTTTGGACTGAAGCTTTCTTT.

This chain uses TRBV19 with TRBJ1-5; 9 positions agree with TRBD1. Looked up from germline, CDR1 is LNHDA and CDR2 is SQIVND (reference sequence). V lost 7 bases and J lost 5; bases outside the gene matches: 12. The CDR3 is made up of 16 amino acids. The CDR3 sequence is CASNPLGQGLDQPQHF. CDR3 nucleotide sequence: TGTGCCAGTAATCCGTTGGGACAGGGATTGGATCAGCCCCAGCATTTT.

V gene TRBV13 combines with J gene TRBJ1-1; TRBD1 aligns across 9 bases. The trim removed 0 bases at V and 1 base at J, leaving 6 bases unmatched. The CDR3 spans 17 residues. CDR1 and CDR2 (germline): PRHDT, FYEKMQ (reference sequence). The CDR3 region is CASSLGSGGQGNTEAFF. CDR3 nucleotides: TGTGCCAGCAGCTTAGGCTCAGGGGGACAGGGGAACACTGAAGCTTTCTTT.

The rearrangement links TRBV10-1 to TRBJ2-2, with D tentatively TRBD1 (7 bases). Trimming took 6 bases from V and 4 from J, leaving 12 bases between them. Germline V CDR1 and CDR2: WNHNN, SYGVQD (reference sequence). CDR3 length: 14 residues. The CDR3 protein is CASSRQGGTGELFF. The CDR3 DNA follows: TGCGCCAGCAGCAGACAGGGAGGCACCGGGGAGCTGTTTTTT.

This chain uses TRBV10-3 with TRBJ1-2; 9 bases align to TRBD1. Looked up from germline, CDR1 is ENHRY and CDR2 is SYGVKD. V lost 0 bases and J lost 6; bases outside the gene matches: 11. There are 17 residues in the CDR3. This CDR3 is CAISESGLTGGADGYTF. CDR3 nucleotides: TGTGCCATCAGTGAGTCTGGGCTAACAGGGGGCGCCGATGGCTACACCTTC.

The V call is TRBV2, the J call TRBJ1-1; D perhaps matches TRBD1 (5 bases). This CDR3 is built from 13 residues. Germline-derived CDR1 and CDR2 are SNHLY and FYNNEI. V lost 7 bases and J 4 bases, leaving 13 bases between the germline ends. This chain's CDR3 is CASTRQSGTEAFF. The CDR3 DNA sequence: TGTGCCAGCACCAGACAGTCGGGCACTGAAGCTTTCTTT. The complete variable domain, with remaining parts taken from reference TRBV2 and TRBJ1-1, reads EPEVTQTPSHQVTQMGQEVILRCVPISNHLYFYWYRQILGQKVEFLVSFYNNEISEKSEIFDDQFSVERPDGSNFTLKIRSTKLEDSAMYFCASTRQSGTEAFFGQGTRLTVV.